Sequencing of this TCR beta chain was carried out in a study of vaccination effects on CD4 cells after COVID-19. V dropped 5 bases and J dropped 3; count of bases not matched to a gene: 1. The CDR3 spans 13 residues. Germline CDR1 reads SGHAT; CDR2 reads FQDESV (reference sequence). Sequencing was preceded by expansion of antigen-specific CD4+ T cells with viral peptide pools in the ViraFEST assay. The culture ran for less than 12 days, and then CD4+ T cells were isolated. A note on this clone: Its specificity is not known.

This table comes from immunoSEQ multiplex PCR, and its TCRdb copy is limited to in-frame clones, with some not included. The data contain about 79,000 clones, about 74% of them seen just once; the ten biggest clones take up roughly 1.7%. The material was CD4+ T cells from PBMCs cultured with HCoV-229E spike peptides, obtained before COVID-19 vaccination. This clonotype originated in a human donor who received a COVID-19 vaccine. The chain joins TRBV11-1 to TRBJ2-5; 9 nucleotides align to TRBD1. The CDR3 spells CASSGQGKETQYF. Written as DNA, the CDR3 is TGTGCCAGCAGCGGACAGGGGAAAGAGACCCAGTACTTC. The whole variable domain, remainder taken from reference TRBV11-1 and TRBJ2-5, is EAEVAQSPRYKITEKSQAVAFWCDPISGHATLYWYRQILGQGPELLVQFQDESVVDDSQLPKDRFSAERLKGVDSTLKIQPAELGDSAMYLCASSGQGKETQYFGPGTRLLVL.